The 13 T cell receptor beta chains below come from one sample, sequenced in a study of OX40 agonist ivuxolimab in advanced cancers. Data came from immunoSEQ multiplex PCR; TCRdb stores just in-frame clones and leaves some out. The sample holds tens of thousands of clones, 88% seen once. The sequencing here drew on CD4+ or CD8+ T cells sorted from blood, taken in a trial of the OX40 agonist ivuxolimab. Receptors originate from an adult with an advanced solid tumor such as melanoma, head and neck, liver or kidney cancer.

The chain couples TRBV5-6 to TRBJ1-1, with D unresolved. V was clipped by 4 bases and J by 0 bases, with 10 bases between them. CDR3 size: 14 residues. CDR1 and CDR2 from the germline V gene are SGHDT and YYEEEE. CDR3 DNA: TGTGCCAGCAGCCCGGAGGCGGTGAACACTGAAGCTTTCTTT. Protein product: CASSPEAVNTEAFF.

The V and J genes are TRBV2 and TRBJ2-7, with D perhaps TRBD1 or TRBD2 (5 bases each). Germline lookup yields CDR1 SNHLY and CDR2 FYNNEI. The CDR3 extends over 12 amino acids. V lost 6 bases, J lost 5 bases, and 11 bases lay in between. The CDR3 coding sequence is TGTGCCAGCAGGACCCGGGGCGACGAGCAGTACTTC. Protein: CASRTRGDEQYF.

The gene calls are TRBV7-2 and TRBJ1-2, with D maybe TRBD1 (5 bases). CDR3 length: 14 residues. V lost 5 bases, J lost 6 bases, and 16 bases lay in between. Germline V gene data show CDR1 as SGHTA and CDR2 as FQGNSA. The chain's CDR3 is CASSPESGGNGYTF. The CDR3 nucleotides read TGTGCCAGCAGCCCCGAGAGCGGGGGAAATGGCTACACCTTC. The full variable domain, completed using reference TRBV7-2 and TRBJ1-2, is GAGVSQSPSNKVTEKGKDVELRCDPISGHTALYWYRQSLGQGLEFLIYFQGNSAPDKSGLPSDRFSAERTGGSVSTLTIQRTQQEDSAVYLCASSPESGGNGYTFGSGTRLTVV.

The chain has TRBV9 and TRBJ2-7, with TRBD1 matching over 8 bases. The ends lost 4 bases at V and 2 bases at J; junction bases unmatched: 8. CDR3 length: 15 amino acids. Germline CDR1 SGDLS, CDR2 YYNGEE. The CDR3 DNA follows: TGTGCCAGCAGCCCCCCAGGGGACAGGCCCTACGAGCAGTACTTC. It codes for CASSPPGDRPYEQYF.

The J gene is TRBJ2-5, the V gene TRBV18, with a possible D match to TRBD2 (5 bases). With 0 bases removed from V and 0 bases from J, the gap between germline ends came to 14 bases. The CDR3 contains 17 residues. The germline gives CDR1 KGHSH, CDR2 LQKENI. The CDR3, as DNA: TGTGCCAGCTCACCACCTTCCAGCGGCTGGTACCAAGAGACCCAGTACTTC. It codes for CASSPPSSGWYQETQYF.

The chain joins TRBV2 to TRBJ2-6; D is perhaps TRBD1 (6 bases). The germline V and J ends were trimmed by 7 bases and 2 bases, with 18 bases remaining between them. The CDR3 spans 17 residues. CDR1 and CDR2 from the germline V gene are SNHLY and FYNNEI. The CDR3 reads CASTQTGYGTGANVLTF. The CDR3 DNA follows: TGTGCCAGCACCCAAACAGGGTATGGGACTGGGGCCAACGTCCTGACTTTC.

As DNA, the CDR3 is TGTGCCAGCAGCTACCAACAGGGATGGACCGGGGAGCTGTTTTTT. It codes for CASSYQQGWTGELFF. The genes are TRBV5-4 and TRBJ2-2; D may be TRBD1 (6 bases). V gave up 3 bases and J gave up 5 bases, with 14 bases separating them. The CDR3 runs 15 residues. Germline CDR1 and CDR2: SGHNT and YYREEE (reference sequence).

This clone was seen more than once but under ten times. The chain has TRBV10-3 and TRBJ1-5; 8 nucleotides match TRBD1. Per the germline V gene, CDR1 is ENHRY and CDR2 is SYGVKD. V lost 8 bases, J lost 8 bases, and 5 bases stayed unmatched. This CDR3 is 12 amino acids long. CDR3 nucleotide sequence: TGTGCCATCGGGGGACAGGACAAGCCCCAGCATTTT. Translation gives CAIGGQDKPQHF.

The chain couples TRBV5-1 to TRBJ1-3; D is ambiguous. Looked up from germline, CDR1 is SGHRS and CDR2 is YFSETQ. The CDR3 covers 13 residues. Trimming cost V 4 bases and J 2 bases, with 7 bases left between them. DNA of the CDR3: TGCGCCAGCAGCCCGCTGACTGGAAACACCATATATTTT. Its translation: CASSPLTGNTIYF.

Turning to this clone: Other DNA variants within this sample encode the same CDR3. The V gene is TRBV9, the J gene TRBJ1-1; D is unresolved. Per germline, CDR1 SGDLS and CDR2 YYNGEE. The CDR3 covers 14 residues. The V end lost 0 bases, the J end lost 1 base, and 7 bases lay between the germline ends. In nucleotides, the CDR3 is TGTGCCAGCAGCGTAGCTACGGGGAACACTGAAGCTTTCTTT. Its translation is CASSVATGNTEAFF.

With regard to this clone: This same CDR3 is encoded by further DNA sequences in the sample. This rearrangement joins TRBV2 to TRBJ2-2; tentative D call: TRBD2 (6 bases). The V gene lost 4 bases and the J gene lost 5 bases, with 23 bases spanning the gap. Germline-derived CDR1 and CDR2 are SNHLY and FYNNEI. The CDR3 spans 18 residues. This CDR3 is CASSGGKGRGFGTGELFF. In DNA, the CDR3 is TGTGCCAGCAGTGGGGGAAAGGGGCGGGGATTCGGGACCGGGGAGCTGTTTTTT.

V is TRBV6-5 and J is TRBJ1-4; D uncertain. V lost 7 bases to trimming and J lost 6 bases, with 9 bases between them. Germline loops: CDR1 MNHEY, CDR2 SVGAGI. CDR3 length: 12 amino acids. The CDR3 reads CASKTPDEKLFF. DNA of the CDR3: TGTGCCAGCAAAACTCCGGATGAAAAACTGTTTTTT.

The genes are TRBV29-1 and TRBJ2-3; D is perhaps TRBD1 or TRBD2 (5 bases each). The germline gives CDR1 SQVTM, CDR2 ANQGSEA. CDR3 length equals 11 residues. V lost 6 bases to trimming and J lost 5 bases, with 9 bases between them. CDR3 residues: CSVGDGDTQYF. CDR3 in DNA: TGCAGCGTGGGGGACGGAGATACGCAGTATTTT.